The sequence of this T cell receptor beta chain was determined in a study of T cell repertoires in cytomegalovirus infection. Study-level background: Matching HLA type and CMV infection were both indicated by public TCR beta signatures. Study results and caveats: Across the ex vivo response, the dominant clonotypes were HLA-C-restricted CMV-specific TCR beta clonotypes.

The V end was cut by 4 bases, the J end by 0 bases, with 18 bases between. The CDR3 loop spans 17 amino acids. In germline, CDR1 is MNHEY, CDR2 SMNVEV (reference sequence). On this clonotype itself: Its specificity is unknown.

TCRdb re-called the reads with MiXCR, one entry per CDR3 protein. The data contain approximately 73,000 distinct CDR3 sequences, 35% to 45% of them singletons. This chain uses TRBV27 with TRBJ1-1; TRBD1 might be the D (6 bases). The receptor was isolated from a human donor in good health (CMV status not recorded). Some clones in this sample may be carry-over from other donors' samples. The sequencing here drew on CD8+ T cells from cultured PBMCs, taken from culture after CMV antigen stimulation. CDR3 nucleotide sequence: TGTGCCAGCAGTTCGCACCGCGCACAGGGTGTGAACACTGAAGCTTTCTTT. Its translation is CASSSHRAQGVNTEAFF.